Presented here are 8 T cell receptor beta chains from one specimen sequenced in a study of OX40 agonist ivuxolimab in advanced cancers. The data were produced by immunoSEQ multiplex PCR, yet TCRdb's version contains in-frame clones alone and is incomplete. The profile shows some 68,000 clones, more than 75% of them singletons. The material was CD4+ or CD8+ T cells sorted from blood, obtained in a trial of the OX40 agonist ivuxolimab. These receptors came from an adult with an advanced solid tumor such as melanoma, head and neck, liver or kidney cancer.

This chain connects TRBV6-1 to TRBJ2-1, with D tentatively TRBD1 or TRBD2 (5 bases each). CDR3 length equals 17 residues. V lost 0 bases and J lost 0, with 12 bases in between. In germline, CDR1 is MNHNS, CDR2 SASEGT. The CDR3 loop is CASSEAGAAGSYNEQFF. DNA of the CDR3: TGTGCCAGCAGTGAAGCCGGGGCGGCAGGCTCCTACAATGAGCAGTTCTTC.

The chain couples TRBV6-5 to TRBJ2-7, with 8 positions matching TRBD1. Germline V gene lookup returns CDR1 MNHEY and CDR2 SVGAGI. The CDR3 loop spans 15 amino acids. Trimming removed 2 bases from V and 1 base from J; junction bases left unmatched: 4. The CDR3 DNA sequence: TGTGCCAGCAGTTACGAGACAGGGGCATCCTACGAGCAGTACTTC. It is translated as CASSYETGASYEQYF.

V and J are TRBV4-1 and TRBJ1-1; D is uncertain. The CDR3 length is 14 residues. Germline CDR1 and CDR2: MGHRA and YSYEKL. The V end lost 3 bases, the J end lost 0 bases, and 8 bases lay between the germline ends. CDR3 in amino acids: CASSQVGLNTEAFF. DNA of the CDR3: TGCGCCAGCAGCCAGGTAGGATTGAACACTGAAGCTTTCTTT.

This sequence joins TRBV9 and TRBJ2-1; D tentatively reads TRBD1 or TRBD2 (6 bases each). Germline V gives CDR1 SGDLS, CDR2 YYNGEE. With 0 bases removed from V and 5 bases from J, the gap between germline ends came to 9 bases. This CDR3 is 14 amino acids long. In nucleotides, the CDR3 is TGTGCCAGCAGCGTAGGGGGGGCCCACAATGAGCAGTTCTTC. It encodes CASSVGGAHNEQFF.

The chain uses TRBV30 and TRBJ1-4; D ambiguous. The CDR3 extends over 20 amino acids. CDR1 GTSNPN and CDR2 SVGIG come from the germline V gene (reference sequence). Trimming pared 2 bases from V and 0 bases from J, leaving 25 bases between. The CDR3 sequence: CAWSPLAHTSVRATNEKLFF. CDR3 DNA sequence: TGTGCCTGGAGTCCCCTGGCCCACACGTCCGTTAGGGCAACTAATGAAAAACTGTTTTTT.

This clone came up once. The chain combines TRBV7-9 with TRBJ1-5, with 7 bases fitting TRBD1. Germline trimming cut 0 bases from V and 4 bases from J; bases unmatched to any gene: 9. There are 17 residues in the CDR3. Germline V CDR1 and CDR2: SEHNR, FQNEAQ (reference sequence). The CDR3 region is CASSLAGQGERNQPQHF. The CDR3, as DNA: TGTGCCAGCAGCTTAGCGGGCCAGGGGGAGCGGAATCAGCCCCAGCATTTT.

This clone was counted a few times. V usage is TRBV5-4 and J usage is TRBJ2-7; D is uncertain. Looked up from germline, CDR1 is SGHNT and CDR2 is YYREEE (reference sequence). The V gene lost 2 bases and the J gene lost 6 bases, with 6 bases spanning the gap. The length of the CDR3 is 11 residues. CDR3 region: CASSLSTEQYF. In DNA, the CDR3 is TGTGCCAGCAGCTTAAGTACCGAGCAGTACTTC.

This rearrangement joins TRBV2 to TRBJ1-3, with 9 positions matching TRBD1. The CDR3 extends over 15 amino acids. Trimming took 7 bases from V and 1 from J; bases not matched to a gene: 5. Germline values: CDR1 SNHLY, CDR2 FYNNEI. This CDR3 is CASTLDRGSGNTIYF. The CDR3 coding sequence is TGTGCCAGCACCCTGGACAGGGGTTCTGGAAACACCATATATTTT. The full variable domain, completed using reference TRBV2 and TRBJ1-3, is EPEVTQTPSHQVTQMGQEVILRCVPISNHLYFYWYRQILGQKVEFLVSFYNNEISEKSEIFDDQFSVERPDGSNFTLKIRSTKLEDSAMYFCASTLDRGSGNTIYFGEGSWLTVV.